These 6 T cell receptor beta chains share one sample of origin, sequenced in a study of T-cell reconstitution after alpha-beta-depleted transplantation in children. For TCRbeta, the library was prepared with unique molecular identifiers. TCRdb re-called the PCR reads with MiXCR, one entry per CDR3 protein. This sample has about 610,000 distinct CDR3 sequences, with over 9.5% found just once. Source: PBMCs from the stem cell graft donor, taken from the stem cell graft. These receptors were collected from a human donor who donated a stem cell graft to a child with acute myeloid leukemia.

The chain carries TRBV11-2 and TRBJ2-7, with 8 bases matching TRBD2. The CDR3 extends over 19 amino acids. Trimming removed 3 bases from V and 0 bases from J; junction bases left unmatched: 16. CDR1 is SGHAT and CDR2 is FQNNGV in the germline V gene. In DNA form, the CDR3 reads TGTGCCAGCAGCTTTAGACGGAGTAGCGGGATAATCGCCTCCTACGAGCAGTACTTC. Protein sequence: CASSFRRSSGIIASYEQYF.

This clonotype was detected ten times or more. The rearrangement joins TRBV14 to TRBJ1-1; tentative D call: TRBD1 (5 bases). The CDR3 consists of 14 residues. V was shortened by 1 base and J by 10 bases, with 16 bases between the two germline ends. The germline gives CDR1 SGHDN, CDR2 FVKESK. In DNA, the CDR3 is TGTGCCAGCAGCCAAGGTGGGGGGTCCGATTCAGCTTTCTTT. It encodes CASSQGGGSDSAFF.

This clonotype has just one count. The chain is built from TRBV5-1 and TRBJ2-5, with D perhaps being TRBD1 or TRBD2 (5 bases each). Per the germline V gene, CDR1 is SGHRS and CDR2 is YFSETQ. The CDR3 consists of 15 residues. V dropped 3 bases and J dropped 5 bases, with 17 bases sitting between them. Written as DNA, the CDR3 is TGCGCCAGCAGCTCCGATGGGGGTCCGGGGGAGACCCAGTACTTC. The encoded protein is CASSSDGGPGETQYF.

A few counts support this clonotype. This chain joins TRBV6-2 or TRBV6-3 and TRBJ2-7; D is unresolved. V was pared by 8 bases and J by 0 bases, with 11 bases between. The CDR3 length is 13 residues. The germline CDR1 and CDR2 sequences are MNHEY and SVGEGT. The DNA for the CDR3 is TGTGCCAGCCGCTTAACTTACTCCTACGAGCAGTACTTC. Translating gives CASRLTYSYEQYF.

This clonotype has at least ten counts. The chain carries TRBV5-1 and TRBJ2-3; 8 bases are a match to TRBD2. V shed 0 bases and J 1 base; nucleotides not matched to a gene: 13. CDR3 length: 19 amino acids. CDR1 and CDR2 (germline): SGHRS, YFSETQ. The CDR3 coding sequence is TGCGCCAGCAGCTTGGGCGGTAGACTAGCGCGGTTTGGCACAGATACGCAGTATTTT. Its protein is CASSLGGRLARFGTDTQYF.

This clonotype turned up a few times. This chain joins TRBV5-1 and TRBJ1-5, with TRBD1 as a possible D gene (6 bases). The CDR3 sequence is 15 residues long. Germline CDR1 reads SGHRS; CDR2 reads YFSETQ. Trimming left V 8 bases short and J 4 bases short, with 19 bases between. In nucleotides, the CDR3 is TGCGCCAGGACGAGAAGGGGGGCTAGTAATCAGCCCCAGCATTTT. It specifies CARTRRGASNQPQHF.